One sample yielded the 5 T cell receptor beta chains listed below, sequenced in a study of blood T cell repertoires in COVID-19. Only in-frame clones appear in the TCRdb table, and some are missing; sequencing was by immunoSEQ multiplex PCR. The top ten hold around 1.1% of the sample, which has fewer than 250,000 clones, around 85% seen once. Input material: peripheral blood. The source is a man aged 25-45 years with acute or convalescent COVID-19.

Comment on this clone: This sample also contains other DNA sequences that code for the same CDR3. The CDR3 protein is CAWSGQGVTEAFF. CDR3 sequence (DNA): TGTGCCTGGAGCGGACAGGGAGTCACTGAAGCTTTCTTT. The chain uses TRBV30 and TRBJ1-1, with TRBD1 identical over 8 bases. Germline V gene data show CDR1 as GTSNPN and CDR2 as SVGIG (reference sequence). The CDR3 is made up of 13 amino acids. V gave up 3 bases and J gave up 4 bases; unmatched junction bases: 4. The complete variable domain, with remaining parts taken from reference TRBV30 and TRBJ1-1, reads SQTIHQWPATLVQPVGSPLSLECTVEGTSNPNLYWYRQAAGRGLQLLFYSVGIGQISSEVPQNLSASRPQDRQFILSSKKLLLSDSGFYLCAWSGQGVTEAFFGQGTRLTVV.

The chain is built from TRBV18 and TRBJ2-2; TRBD2 might be the D (5 bases). CDR1 KGHSH and CDR2 LQKENI come from the germline V gene. This CDR3 region has 15 residues. V was trimmed by 2 bases and J by 3 bases, leaving 10 bases between them. The CDR3 DNA follows: TGTGCCAGCTCACCAGCGGCGGGCGACACCGGGGAGCTGTTTTTT. This gives the protein CASSPAAGDTGELFF.

CDR3 sequence: CASRPWGGKDEQYF. The CDR3 DNA is TGTGCCAGTCGACCGTGGGGGGGCAAGGACGAGCAGTACTTC. The chain is built from TRBV19 and TRBJ2-7, with D perhaps TRBD2 (7 bases). Germline V gene lookup returns CDR1 LNHDA and CDR2 SQIVND (reference sequence). This CDR3 is built from 14 residues. The ends were cut back, 8 bases at V and 5 bases at J, with 19 bases in the middle.

This chain uses TRBV14 with TRBJ2-1; D is perhaps TRBD2 (5 bases). Germline V lookup: CDR1 SGHDN, CDR2 FVKESK. V shed 1 base and J shed 5 bases, with 12 bases lying between them. This CDR3 contains 15 residues. CDR3 nucleotides: TGTGCCAGCAGCCAAGTGGCGGGTCAGAACAATGAGCAGTTCTTC. Amino acids: CASSQVAGQNNEQFF.

CDR3 DNA: TGTGCCAGCAGTTACTCGAACAGGGTCTCGGATGGCTACACCTTC. Translated, it gives CASSYSNRVSDGYTF. V and J are TRBV6-5 and TRBJ1-2; TRBD1 is a possible D gene (6 bases). V was clipped by 0 bases and J by 6 bases, with 14 bases between them. This CDR3 has 15 amino acids. Germline CDR1 MNHEY, CDR2 SVGAGI.